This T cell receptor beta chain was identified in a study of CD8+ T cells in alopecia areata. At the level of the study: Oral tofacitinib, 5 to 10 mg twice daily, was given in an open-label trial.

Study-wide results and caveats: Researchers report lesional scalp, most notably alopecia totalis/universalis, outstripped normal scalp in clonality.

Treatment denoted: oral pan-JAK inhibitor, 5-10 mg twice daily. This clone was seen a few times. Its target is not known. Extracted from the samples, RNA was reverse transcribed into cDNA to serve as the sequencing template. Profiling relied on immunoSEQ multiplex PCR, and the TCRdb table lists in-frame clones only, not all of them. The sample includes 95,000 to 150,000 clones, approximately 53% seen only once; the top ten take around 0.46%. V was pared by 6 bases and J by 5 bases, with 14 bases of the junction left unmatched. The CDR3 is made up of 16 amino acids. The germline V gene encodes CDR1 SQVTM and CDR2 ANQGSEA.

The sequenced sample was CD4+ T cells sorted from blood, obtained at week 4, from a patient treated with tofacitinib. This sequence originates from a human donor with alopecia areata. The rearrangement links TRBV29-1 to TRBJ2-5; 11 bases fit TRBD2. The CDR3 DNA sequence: TGCAGCGTAGGGCGGTTAGCGGGAGGGCCCTCGGAGACCCAGTACTTC. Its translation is CSVGRLAGGPSETQYF.